This T cell receptor (beta chain) was sequenced for a study of T cells after yellow fever vaccination. Whole-study context: Each low-cell-number fraction was prepared by means of SMART-Seq v4 Ultra Low Input. Study-wide points: The study noted that FACS-sorted repertoires could contain abundant clonotypes contaminating from the bulk population.

This clonotype has only a few counts. No antigen is known for it. It was through 5'RACE template switching that TCR cDNA was made, with a universal primer site and UMIs added. Each CDR3 protein gets one entry after TCRdb re-called the 5' RACE reads with MiXCR. The sample records 200,000 or so distinct CDR3 sequences, roughly 6.2% being singletons. The CDR3 covers 15 residues. CDR1 and CDR2 from the germline V gene are SEHNR and FQNEAQ (reference sequence). Deletions cut 5 bases from V and 5 bases from J, with 13 bases between. The chain uses TRBV7-9 and TRBJ2-6, with D perhaps TRBD2 (5 bases). This TCR was recovered from a man aged 25 to 45 who received the YFV17D yellow fever vaccine. This specimen was CD4+ T cells sorted from PBMCs, taken on the day of the yellow fever booster vaccination. The CDR3 spells CASSREGYRANVLTF. DNA for the CDR3: TGTGCCAGCAGCCGGGAAGGCTATAGGGCCAACGTCCTGACTTTC.